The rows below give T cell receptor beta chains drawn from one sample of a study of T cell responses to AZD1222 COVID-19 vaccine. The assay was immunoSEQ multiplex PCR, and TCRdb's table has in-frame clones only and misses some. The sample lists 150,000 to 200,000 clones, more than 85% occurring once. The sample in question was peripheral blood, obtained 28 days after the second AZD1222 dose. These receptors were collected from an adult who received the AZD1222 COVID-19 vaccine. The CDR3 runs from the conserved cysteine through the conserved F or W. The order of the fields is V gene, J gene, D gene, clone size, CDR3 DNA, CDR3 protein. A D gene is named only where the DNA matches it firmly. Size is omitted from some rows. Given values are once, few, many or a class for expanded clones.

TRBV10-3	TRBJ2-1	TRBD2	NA	TGTGCCATCAGTGAGGGGACTAGCCCTATGAATGAGCAGTTCTTC	CAISEGTSPMNEQFF
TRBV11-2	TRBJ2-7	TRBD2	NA	TGTGCCAGCAGCTCTACGGGACTAGCCCAGCACGAGCAGTACTTC	CASSSTGLAQHEQYF
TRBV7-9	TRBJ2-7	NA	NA	TGTGCCAGCAGTCCAGGGTCCTACGAGCAGTACTTC	CASSPGSYEQYF
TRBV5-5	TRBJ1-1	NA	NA	TGTGCCAGCAGCTTGGGGACGGGAAACACTGAAGCTTTCTTT	CASSLGTGNTEAFF
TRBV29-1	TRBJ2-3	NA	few	TGCAGCGTTCACTTAGATACGCAGTATTTT	CSVHLDTQYF
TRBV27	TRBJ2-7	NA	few	TGTGCCAGCGCCCCGGGGAGTAGTTACGAGCAGTACTTC	CASAPGSSYEQYF
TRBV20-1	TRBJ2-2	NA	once	TGCAGTGCTAATCATGGCGGGGAGCTGTTTTTT	CSANHGGELFF
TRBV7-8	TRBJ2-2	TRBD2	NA	TGTGCCAGCAGCTCCCCCCCTAGCGGGACTAGGGGGGAGCTGTTTTTT	CASSSPPSGTRGELFF
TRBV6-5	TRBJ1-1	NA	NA	TGTGCCAGCAGCCAACGACCCGCCGGGAGCACTGAAGCTTTCTTT	CASSQRPAGSTEAFF
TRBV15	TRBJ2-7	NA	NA	TGTGCCACCAGCGGGTTTGACTCCTACGAGCAGTACTTC	CATSGFDSYEQYF
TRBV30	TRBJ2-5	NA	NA	TGTGCCTGGCGAAATCCAGGAGAAGGCGTGACCCAGTACTTC	CAWRNPGEGVTQYF
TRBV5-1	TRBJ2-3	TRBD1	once	TGCGCCAGCAGGCGGACAGGGGGTGCAGATACGCAGTATTTT	CASRRTGGADTQYF
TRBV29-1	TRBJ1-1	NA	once	TGCAGCGTTGATAGTGAGGTGAGCACTGAAGCTTTCTTT	CSVDSEVSTEAFF
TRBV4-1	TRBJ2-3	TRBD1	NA	TGCGCCAGCAGCCGTTTTCGGGACAGGGAAGGGGATACGCAGTATTTT	CASSRFRDREGDTQYF
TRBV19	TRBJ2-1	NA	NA	TGTGCCAGTCGCCCAGGGGAGTGGAACAATGAGCAGTTCTTC	CASRPGEWNNEQFF
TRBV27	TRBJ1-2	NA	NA	TGTGCCAGCAGTTCACCCGGGCTCTATGGCTACACCTTC	CASSSPGLYGYTF
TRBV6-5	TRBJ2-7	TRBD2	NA	TGTGCCAGCAGTTACGCCCCTAGCGGTTACGAGCAGTACTTC	CASSYAPSGYEQYF
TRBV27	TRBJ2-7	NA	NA	TGTGCCAGCAGTTTGGAGGTGGGTTACGAGCAGTACTTC	CASSLEVGYEQYF
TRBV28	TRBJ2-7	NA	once	TGTGCCAGCAGGGGCACCCCTGGGGTACAGGGAGGAACCTACGAGCAGTACTTC	CASRGTPGVQGGTYEQYF
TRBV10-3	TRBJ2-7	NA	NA	TGTGCCATCAGTAGATGGGCGGGCAGCTCCTACGAGCAGTACTTC	CAISRWAGSSYEQYF
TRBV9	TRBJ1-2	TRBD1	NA	TGTGCCAGCAGCGCCCCTAGGACAGGGGGCTATGGCTACACCTTC	CASSAPRTGGYGYTF
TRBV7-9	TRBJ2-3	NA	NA	TGTGCCAGCAGCCCCCAGTCCCCAGATACGCAGTATTTT	CASSPQSPDTQYF
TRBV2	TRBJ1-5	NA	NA	TGTGCCAGCACTTGGGTTGGGGCGGATCAGCCCCAGCATTTT	CASTWVGADQPQHF
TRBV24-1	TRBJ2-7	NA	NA	TGTGCCACCAGTGACCCGGACTTCTACGAGCAGTACTTC	CATSDPDFYEQYF
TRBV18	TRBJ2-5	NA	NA	TGTGCCAGCTCACCACCGACAGGACCTCAAGAGACCCAGTACTTC	CASSPPTGPQETQYF
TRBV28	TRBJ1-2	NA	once	TGTGCCAGCAGTTTATTGCAGGGAGACTATGGCTACACCTTC	CASSLLQGDYGYTF
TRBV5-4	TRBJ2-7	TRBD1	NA	TGTGCCAGCAGCTTGGAAACAGGGGGTATGCGAGAGCAGTACTTC	CASSLETGGMREQYF
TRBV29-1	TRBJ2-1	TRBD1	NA	TGCAGCGTTGAAGATCTTCAGGGGGTGTATGAGCAGTTCTTC	CSVEDLQGVYEQFF
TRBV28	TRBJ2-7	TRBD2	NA	TGTGCCAGCAGTGGGATCGGACTAGCGTCCGAGCAGTACTTC	CASSGIGLASEQYF
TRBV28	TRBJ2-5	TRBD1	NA	TGTGCCAGCAGACCGACAGGGGAAGAGACCCAGTACTTC	CASRPTGEETQYF
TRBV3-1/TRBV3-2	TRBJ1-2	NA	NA	TGTGCCAGCAGCCATCCCCGGGTGGAGACAGGTCCCTGGGACTCCTATGGCTACACCTTC	CASSHPRVETGPWDSYGYTF
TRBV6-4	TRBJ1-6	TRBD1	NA	TGTGCCAGCAGACCCACGGACAGGGGTATAAATTCACCCCTCCACTTT	CASRPTDRGINSPLHF
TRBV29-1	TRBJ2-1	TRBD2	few	TGCAGCGTCTCCGGGACTAGCGGGAGGCCCAGAGGGCAGTTCTTC	CSVSGTSGRPRGQFF
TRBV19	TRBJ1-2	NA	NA	TGTGCCAGTACCATACACGGGAGGGACTCAAGGGTGGACTTCAGAAACTATGGCTACACCTTC	CASTIHGRDSRVDFRNYGYTF
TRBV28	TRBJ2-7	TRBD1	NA	TGTGCCAGCAGTTTGGCTCTGACAGGGCCCTCCTACGAGCAGTACTTC	CASSLALTGPSYEQYF
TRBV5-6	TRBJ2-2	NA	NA	TGTGCCAGCAGCTTCTCCGGGAGCCTTTCCCACACCGGGGAGCTGTTTTTT	CASSFSGSLSHTGELFF
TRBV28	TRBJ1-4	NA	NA	TGTGCCAGCAGTTTTTCAGCTGCAACTAATGAAAAACTGTTTTTT	CASSFSAATNEKLFF
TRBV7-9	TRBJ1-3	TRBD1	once	TGTGCCAGCAGCTGGGGACAGGGTAGCGCTGGAAACACCATATATTTT	CASSWGQGSAGNTIYF
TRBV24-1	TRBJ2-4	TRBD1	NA	TGTGCCACCAGTGATTCCACCCGGACAGGGGCCGCCAAAAACATTCAGTACTTC	CATSDSTRTGAAKNIQYF
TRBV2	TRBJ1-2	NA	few	TGTGCCAGCAGTGAGGGGGGGTTTGACTATGGCTACACCTTC	CASSEGGFDYGYTF
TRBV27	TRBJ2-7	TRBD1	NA	TGTGCCAGCATCCTCTCCGGGACAGGGTCATCCGAGCAGTACTTC	CASILSGTGSSEQYF
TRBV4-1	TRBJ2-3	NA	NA	TGCGCCAGCAGCCAAACCTGGAGCACAGATACGCAGTATTTT	CASSQTWSTDTQYF
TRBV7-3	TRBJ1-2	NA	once	TGTGCCAGCAGCGCAAAGTCCGGACAGAACTATGGCTACACCTTC	CASSAKSGQNYGYTF
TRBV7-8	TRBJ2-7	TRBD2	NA	TGTGCCAGCAGCTTAGCTCCCCAAGGACTAGCGGGTGCGCAGCAGTACTTC	CASSLAPQGLAGAQQYF
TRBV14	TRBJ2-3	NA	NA	TGTGCCAGCAGCCAAGCCTCCCATTATACGCAGTATTTT	CASSQASHYTQYF
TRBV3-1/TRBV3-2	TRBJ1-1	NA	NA	TGTGCCAGCAGCCAAGGAGGACACGGCCTAAACACTGAAGCTTTCTTT	CASSQGGHGLNTEAFF